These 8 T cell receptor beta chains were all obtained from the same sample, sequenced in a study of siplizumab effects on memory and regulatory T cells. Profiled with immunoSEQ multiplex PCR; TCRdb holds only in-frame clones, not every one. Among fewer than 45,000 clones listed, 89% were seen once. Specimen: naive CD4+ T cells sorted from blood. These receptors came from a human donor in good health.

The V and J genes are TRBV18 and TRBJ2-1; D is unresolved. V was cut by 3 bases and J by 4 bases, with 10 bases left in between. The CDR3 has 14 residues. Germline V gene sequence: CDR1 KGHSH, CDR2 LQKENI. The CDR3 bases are TGTGCCAGCTCACCCCCGAGACCGTACAATGAGCAGTTCTTC. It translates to CASSPPRPYNEQFF.

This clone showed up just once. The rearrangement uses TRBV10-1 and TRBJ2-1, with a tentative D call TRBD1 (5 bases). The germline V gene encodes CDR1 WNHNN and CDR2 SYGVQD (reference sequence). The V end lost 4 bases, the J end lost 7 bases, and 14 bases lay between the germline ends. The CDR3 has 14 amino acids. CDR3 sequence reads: CASSGSRVGNEQFF. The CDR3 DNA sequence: TGCGCCAGCAGTGGCTCCAGGGTAGGGAATGAGCAGTTCTTC.

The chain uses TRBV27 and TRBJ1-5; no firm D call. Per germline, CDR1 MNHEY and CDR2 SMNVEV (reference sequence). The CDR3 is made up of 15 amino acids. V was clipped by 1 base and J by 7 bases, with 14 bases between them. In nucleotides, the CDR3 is TGTGCCAGCAGTTTATATGGCCGAGGGCAGCAGCCCCAGCATTTT. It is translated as CASSLYGRGQQPQHF.

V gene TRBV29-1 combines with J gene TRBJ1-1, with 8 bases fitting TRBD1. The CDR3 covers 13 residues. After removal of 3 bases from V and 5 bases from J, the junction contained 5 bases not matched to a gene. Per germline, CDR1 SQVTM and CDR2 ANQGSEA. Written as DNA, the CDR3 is TGCAGCGTTGAGGACAGGGTGGCAACTGAAGCTTTCTTT. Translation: CSVEDRVATEAFF.

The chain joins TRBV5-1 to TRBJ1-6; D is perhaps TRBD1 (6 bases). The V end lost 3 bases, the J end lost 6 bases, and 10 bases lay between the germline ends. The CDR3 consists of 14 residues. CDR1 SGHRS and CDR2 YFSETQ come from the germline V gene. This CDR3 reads CASSWTETNSPLHF. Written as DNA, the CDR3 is TGCGCCAGCAGCTGGACAGAAACTAATTCACCCCTCCACTTT.

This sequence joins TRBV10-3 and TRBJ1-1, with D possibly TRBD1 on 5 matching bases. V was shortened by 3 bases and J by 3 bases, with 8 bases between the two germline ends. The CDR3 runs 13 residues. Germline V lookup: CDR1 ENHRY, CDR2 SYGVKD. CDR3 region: CAISEVGDTEAFF. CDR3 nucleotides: TGTGCCATCAGTGAAGTAGGGGACACTGAAGCTTTCTTT.

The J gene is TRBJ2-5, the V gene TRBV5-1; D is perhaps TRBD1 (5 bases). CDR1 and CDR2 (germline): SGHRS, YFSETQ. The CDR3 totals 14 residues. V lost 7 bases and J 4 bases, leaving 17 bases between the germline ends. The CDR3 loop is CASAGFLSRETQYF. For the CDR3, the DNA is TGCGCCAGCGCAGGGTTCCTCTCGCGAGAGACCCAGTACTTC. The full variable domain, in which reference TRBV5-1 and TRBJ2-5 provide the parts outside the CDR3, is KAGVTQTPRYLIKTRGQQVTLSCSPISGHRSVSWYQQTPGQGLQFLFEYFSETQRNKGNFPGRFSGRQFSNSRSEMNVSTLELGDSALYLCASAGFLSRETQYFGPGTRLLVL.

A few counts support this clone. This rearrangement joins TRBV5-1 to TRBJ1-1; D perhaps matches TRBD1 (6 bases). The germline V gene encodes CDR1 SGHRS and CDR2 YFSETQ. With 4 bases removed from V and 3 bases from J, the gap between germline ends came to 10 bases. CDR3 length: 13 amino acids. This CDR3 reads CASSPGQDTEAFF. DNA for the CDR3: TGCGCCAGCAGCCCGGGACAAGACACTGAAGCTTTCTTT.